This T cell receptor (beta chain) comes out of a study of metastatic and nonmetastatic thyroid tumors. General observations from the study: When malignant thyroid tumors were compared with benign nodules, TCR beta diversity was reportedly significantly higher in the malignant tumors. This held in both blood and tumor samples.

All patients were untreated before thyroid surgery. Authors' methods: A classifier for distant metastasis in papillary thyroid cancer was constructed using CDR3 differences observed across clinicopathological groups. TCRdb redid the clone calls on the PCR reads using MiXCR. The V and J calls, along with clone size, are taken from TCRdb and not from the paper's own processing. The sample records about 13,000 clones, around 20% being singletons. The germline gives CDR1 ENHRY, CDR2 SYGVKD. The ends were cut back, 4 bases at V and 4 bases at J, with 10 bases in the middle. CDR3 size: 13 residues. As concerns this clone: Its antigen is unknown. In this CDR3 the conserved last residue, phenylalanine or tryptophan, is missing, so a read error is likely.

The clonotype was recovered from a female donor with papillary thyroid cancer or a benign thyroid nodule (not recorded which). Some clones in this sample may be carry-over from other donors' samples. Sequencing was done on a sample of adjacent normal tissue. The genes are TRBV10-3 and TRBJ1-2; D gene ambiguous. The CDR3 DNA reads as TGTGCCATCAGTGGGTCGCCCGGCTATGGCTACACCCTC. It is translated as CAISGSPGYGYTL.